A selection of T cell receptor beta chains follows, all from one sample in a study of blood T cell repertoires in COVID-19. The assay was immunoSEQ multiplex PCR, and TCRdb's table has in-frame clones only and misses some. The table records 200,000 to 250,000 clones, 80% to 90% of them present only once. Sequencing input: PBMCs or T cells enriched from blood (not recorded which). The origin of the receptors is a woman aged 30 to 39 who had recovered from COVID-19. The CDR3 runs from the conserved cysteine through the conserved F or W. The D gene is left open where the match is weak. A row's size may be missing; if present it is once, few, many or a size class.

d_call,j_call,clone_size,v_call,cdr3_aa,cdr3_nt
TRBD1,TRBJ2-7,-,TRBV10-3,CAISGGQGVYEQYF,TGTGCCATCAGTGGGGGACAGGGGGTCTACGAGCAGTACTTC
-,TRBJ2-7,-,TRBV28,CASSLASGHDYEQYF,TGTGCCAGCAGTTTAGCGTCGGGACACGACTACGAGCAGTACTTC
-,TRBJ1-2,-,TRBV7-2,CASSLPDYGYTF,TGTGCCAGCAGCCTTCCGGACTATGGCTACACCTTC
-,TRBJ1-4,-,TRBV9,CASSASGGRNEKLFF,TGTGCCAGCAGCGCCTCGGGCGGGCGGAATGAAAAACTGTTTTTT
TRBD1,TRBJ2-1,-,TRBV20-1,CSASKSPGTGGSYNEQFF,TGCAGTGCTAGTAAATCCCCCGGGACAGGGGGCTCCTACAATGAGCAGTTCTTC
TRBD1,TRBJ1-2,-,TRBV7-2,CASSLIRDRVSYTF,TGTGCCAGCAGCTTAATTCGGGACAGGGTTAGCTACACCTTC
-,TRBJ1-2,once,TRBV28,CASSPHNSGTWTYGYTF,TGTGCCAGCAGCCCCCATAATTCCGGGACATGGACCTATGGCTACACCTTC
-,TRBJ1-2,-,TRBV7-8,CASSFSPGHSYTF,TGTGCCAGCAGCTTCAGCCCGGGACATAGCTACACCTTC
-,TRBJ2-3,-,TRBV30,CAWSPGVNTDTQYF,TGTGCCTGGAGTCCGGGGGTCAACACAGATACGCAGTATTTT
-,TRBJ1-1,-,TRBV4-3,CASSSFLLDTEAFF,TGCGCCAGCAGCTCCTTCCTTTTAGACACTGAAGCTTTCTTT
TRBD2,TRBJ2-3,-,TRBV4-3,CASSQDHLGGGTDTQYF,TGCGCCAGCAGCCAAGATCATCTTGGGGGGGGCACAGATACGCAGTATTTT
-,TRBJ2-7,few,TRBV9,CASSVAAGKEQYF,TGTGCCAGCAGCGTGGCGGCGGGAAAAGAGCAGTACTTC
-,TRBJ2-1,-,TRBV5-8,CASSFDSGYNEQFF,TGTGCCAGCAGCTTCGATTCGGGATACAATGAGCAGTTCTTC
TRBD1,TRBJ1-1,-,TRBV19,CASSLSPRDRGQNTEAFF,TGTGCCAGTAGTTTGTCCCCGCGAGACAGGGGTCAAAACACTGAAGCTTTCTTT
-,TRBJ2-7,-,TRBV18,CASSPGVEATEQYF,TGTGCCAGCTCCCCGGGAGTAGAGGCAACTGAGCAGTACTTC
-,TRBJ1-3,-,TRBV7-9,CASSGGSPGNTIYF,TGTGCCAGCAGCGGGGGGAGCCCTGGAAACACCATATATTTT
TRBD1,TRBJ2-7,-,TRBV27,CASSSPTGTGLYEQYF,TGTGCCAGCAGTTCCCCAACCGGGACAGGGCTCTACGAGCAGTACTTC
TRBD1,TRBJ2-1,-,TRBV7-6,CASSLTGGTYNEQFF,TGTGCCAGCAGCCTCACAGGGGGGACCTACAATGAGCAGTTCTTC
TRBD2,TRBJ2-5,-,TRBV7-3,CASSLTSGSEETQYF,TGTGCCAGCAGCTTAACTAGCGGGAGTGAAGAGACCCAGTACTTC
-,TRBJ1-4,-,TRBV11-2,CASRPTWGRGNEKLFF,TGTGCCAGCAGACCCACCTGGGGAAGGGGTAATGAAAAACTGTTTTTT
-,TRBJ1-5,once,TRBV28,CASSLWRLRNQPQHF,TGTGCCAGCAGTTTATGGAGACTGAGGAATCAGCCCCAGCATTTT
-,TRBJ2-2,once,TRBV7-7,CASSLGRANTGELFF,TGTGCTAGCAGCTTAGGCAGGGCGAACACCGGGGAGCTGTTTTTT
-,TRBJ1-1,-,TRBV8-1,CGSASAARPLWGPEAFF,TGTGGCAGTGCATCCGCAGCCCGGCCCCTCTGGGGGCCTGAAGCTTTCTTT
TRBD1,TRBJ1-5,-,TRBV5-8,CASRRDSFNQPQHF,TGTGCCAGCAGAAGGGACAGTTTCAATCAGCCCCAGCATTTT
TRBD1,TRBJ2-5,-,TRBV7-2,CASSLVGQGEETQYF,TGTGCCAGCAGCTTAGTGGGACAGGGGGAAGAGACCCAGTACTTC
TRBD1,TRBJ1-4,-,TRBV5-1,CASSWTSGQLNEKLFF,TGCGCCAGCAGCTGGACCTCGGGACAGCTTAATGAAAAACTGTTTTTT
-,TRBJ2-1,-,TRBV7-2,CASSLASTGFRHEQFF,TGTGCCAGCAGCTTAGCGTCGACAGGTTTTCGTCATGAGCAGTTCTTC
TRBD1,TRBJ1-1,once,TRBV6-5,CASRVDRMNTEAFF,TGTGCCAGCAGGGTGGACAGGATGAACACTGAAGCTTTCTTT
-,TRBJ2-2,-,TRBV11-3,CASSATGFAGELFF,TGTGCCAGCAGCGCAACAGGGTTTGCCGGGGAGCTGTTTTTT
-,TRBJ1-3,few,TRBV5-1,CASSLSTSGNTIYF,TGCGCCAGCAGCCTGAGTACGTCTGGAAACACCATATATTTT
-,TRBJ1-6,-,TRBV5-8,CASSFGTSARGNSPLHF,TGTGCCAGCAGCTTCGGGACATCCGCGCGCGGTAATTCACCCCTCCACTTT
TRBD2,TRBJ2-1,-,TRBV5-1,CASNSLAGGSDEQFF,TGCGCCAGCAATTCCCTAGCGGGAGGTAGCGATGAGCAGTTCTTC
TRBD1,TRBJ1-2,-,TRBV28,CASIIAGGLNYGYTF,TGTGCCAGCATTATCGCAGGGGGCTTGAACTATGGCTACACCTTC
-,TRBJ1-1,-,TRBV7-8,CASSFRSGLTSKLNTEAFF,TGTGCCAGCAGCTTCCGATCCGGACTCACGTCCAAGCTGAACACTGAAGCTTTCTTT
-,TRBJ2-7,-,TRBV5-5,CASTLGQTNSYEQYF,TGTGCCAGCACCCTAGGACAGACGAACTCCTACGAGCAGTACTTC
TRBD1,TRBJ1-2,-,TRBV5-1,CASSLTPRTGGDYGYTF,TGCGCCAGCAGCTTGACCCCGAGGACAGGGGGCGACTATGGCTACACCTTC
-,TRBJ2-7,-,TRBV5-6,CASSLLTRDSYEQYF,TGTGCCAGCAGCTTGCTTACCAGGGACTCCTACGAGCAGTACTTC
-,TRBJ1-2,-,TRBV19,CASSIVQGEYGYTF,TGTGCCAGTAGTATCGTACAGGGAGAGTATGGCTACACCTTC